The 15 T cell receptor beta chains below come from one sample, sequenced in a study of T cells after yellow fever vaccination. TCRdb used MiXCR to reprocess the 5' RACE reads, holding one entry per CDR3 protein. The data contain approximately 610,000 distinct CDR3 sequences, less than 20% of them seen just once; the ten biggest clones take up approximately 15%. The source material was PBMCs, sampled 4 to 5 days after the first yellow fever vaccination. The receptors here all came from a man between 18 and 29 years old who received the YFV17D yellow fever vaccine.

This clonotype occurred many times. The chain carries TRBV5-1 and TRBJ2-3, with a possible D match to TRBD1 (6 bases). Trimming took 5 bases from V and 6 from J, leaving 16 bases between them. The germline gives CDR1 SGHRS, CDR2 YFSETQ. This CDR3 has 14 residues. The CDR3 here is CASRWQGKGDTQYF. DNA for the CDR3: TGCGCCAGCAGGTGGCAGGGGAAGGGGGATACGCAGTATTTT.

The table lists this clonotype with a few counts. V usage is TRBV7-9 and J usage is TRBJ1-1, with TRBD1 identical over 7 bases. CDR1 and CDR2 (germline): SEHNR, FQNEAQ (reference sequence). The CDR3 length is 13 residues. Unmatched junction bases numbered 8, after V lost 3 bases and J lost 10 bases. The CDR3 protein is CASSFAMTGTAFF. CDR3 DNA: TGTGCCAGCAGCTTCGCCATGACAGGGACAGCTTTCTTT. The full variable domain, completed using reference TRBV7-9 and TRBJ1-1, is DTGVSQNPRHKITKRGQNVTFRCDPISEHNRLYWYRQTLGQGPEFLTYFQNEAQLEKSRLLSDRFSAERPKGSFSTLEIQRTEQGDSAMYLCASSFAMTGTAFFGQGTRLTVV.

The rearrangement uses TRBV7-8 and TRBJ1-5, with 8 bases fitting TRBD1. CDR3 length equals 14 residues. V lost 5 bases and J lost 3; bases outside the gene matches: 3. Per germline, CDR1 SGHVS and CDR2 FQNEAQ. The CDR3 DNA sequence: TGTGCCAGCAGCAAGGACAGGGACAATCAGCCCCAGCATTTT. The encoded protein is CASSKDRDNQPQHF.

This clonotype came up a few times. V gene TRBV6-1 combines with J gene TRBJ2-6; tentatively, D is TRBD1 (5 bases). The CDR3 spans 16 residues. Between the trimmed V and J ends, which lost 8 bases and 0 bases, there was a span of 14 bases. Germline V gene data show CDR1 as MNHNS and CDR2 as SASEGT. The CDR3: CASGNLQGSGANVLTF. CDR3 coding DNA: TGTGCCAGCGGAAACCTTCAGGGCTCTGGGGCCAACGTCCTGACTTTC.

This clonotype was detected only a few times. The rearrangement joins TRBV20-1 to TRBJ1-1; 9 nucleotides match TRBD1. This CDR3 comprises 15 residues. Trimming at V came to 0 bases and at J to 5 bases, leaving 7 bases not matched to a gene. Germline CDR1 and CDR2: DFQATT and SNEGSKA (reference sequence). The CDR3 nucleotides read TGCAGTGCTAGAGATCTGGGACAGGGCTTGACTGAAGCTTTCTTT. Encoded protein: CSARDLGQGLTEAFF.

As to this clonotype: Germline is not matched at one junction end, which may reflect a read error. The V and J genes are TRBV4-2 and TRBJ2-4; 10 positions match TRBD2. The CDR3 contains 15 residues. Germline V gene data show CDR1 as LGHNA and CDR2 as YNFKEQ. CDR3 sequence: CASSQDSSGGGIRNF. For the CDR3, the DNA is TGTGCCAGCAGCCAAGATTCCAGCGGGGGGGGGATTCGGAACTTC.

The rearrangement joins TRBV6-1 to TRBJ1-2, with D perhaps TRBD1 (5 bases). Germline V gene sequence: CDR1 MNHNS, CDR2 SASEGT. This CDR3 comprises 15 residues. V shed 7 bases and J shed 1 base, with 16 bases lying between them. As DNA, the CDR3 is TGTGCCAGCAATAAAGGGGACCAAAGTAACTATGGCTACACCTTC. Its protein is CASNKGDQSNYGYTF.

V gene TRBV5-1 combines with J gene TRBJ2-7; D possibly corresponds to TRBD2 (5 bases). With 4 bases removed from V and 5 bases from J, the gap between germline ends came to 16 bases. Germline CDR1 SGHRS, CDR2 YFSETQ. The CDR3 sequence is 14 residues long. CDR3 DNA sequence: TGCGCCAGCAGCCCGACTACCCGCCAGAACGAGCAGTACTTC. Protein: CASSPTTRQNEQYF. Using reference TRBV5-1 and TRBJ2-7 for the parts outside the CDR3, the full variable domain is KAGVTQTPRYLIKTRGQQVTLSCSPISGHRSVSWYQQTPGQGLQFLFEYFSETQRNKGNFPGRFSGRQFSNSRSEMNVSTLELGDSALYLCASSPTTRQNEQYFGPGTRLTVT.

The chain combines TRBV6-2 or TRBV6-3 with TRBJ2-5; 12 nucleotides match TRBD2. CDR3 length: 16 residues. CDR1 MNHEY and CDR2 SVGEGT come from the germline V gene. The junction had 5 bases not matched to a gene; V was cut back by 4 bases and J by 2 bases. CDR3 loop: CASSSWTSGVQETQYF. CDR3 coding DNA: TGTGCCAGCAGTTCCTGGACTAGCGGGGTTCAAGAGACCCAGTACTTC.

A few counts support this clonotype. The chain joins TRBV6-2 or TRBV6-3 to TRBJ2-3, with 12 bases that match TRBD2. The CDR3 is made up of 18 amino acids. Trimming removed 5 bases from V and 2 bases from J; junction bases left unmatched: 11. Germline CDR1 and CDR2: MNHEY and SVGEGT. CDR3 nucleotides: TGTGCCAGCAGTACCGGACTAGCGGGACCGTCAAACACAGATACGCAGTATTTT. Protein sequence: CASSTGLAGPSNTDTQYF.

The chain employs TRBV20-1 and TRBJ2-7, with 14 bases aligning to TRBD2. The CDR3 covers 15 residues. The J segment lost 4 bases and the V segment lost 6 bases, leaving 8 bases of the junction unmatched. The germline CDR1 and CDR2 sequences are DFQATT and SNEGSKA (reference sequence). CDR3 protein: CSARLAGGPNYEQYF. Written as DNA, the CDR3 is TGCAGTGCAAGACTAGCGGGGGGGCCTAATTACGAGCAGTACTTC.

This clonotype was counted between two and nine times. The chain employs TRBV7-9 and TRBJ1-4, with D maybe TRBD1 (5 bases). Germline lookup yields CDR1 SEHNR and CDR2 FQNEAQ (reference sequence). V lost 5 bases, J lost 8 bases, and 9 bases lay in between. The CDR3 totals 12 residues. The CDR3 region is CASSPDSEKLFF. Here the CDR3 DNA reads TGTGCCAGCAGCCCAGACAGCGAAAAACTGTTTTTT.

As DNA, the CDR3 is TGTGCCAGCAGCTTGGGGACTGTCTCCCCATACAATGAGCAGTTCTTC. It yields the protein CASSLGTVSPYNEQFF. The chain has TRBV5-6 and TRBJ2-1, with a possible D match to TRBD2 (5 bases). Germline V CDR1 and CDR2: SGHDT, YYEEEE. Trimming shortened V by 0 bases and J by 4 bases, and 14 bases separated the two germline ends. This CDR3 comprises 16 residues. Filled out from reference TRBV5-6 and TRBJ2-1, the complete variable domain reads DAGVTQSPTHLIKTRGQQVTLRCSPKSGHDTVSWYQQALGQGPQFIFQYYEEEERQRGNFPDRFSGHQFPNYSSELNVNALLLGDSALYLCASSLGTVSPYNEQFFGPGTRLTVL.

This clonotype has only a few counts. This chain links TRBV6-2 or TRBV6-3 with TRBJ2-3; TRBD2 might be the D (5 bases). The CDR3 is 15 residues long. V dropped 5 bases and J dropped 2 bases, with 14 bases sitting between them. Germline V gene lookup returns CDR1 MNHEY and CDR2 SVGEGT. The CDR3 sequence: CASSEQSGHTDTQYF. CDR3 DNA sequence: TGTGCCAGCAGTGAACAAAGCGGCCACACAGATACGCAGTATTTT.

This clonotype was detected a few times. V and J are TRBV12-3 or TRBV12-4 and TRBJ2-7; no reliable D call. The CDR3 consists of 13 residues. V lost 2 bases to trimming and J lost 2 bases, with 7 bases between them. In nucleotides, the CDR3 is TGTGCCAGCAGTTTAACCAACACCTACGAGCAGTACTTC. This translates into CASSLTNTYEQYF.